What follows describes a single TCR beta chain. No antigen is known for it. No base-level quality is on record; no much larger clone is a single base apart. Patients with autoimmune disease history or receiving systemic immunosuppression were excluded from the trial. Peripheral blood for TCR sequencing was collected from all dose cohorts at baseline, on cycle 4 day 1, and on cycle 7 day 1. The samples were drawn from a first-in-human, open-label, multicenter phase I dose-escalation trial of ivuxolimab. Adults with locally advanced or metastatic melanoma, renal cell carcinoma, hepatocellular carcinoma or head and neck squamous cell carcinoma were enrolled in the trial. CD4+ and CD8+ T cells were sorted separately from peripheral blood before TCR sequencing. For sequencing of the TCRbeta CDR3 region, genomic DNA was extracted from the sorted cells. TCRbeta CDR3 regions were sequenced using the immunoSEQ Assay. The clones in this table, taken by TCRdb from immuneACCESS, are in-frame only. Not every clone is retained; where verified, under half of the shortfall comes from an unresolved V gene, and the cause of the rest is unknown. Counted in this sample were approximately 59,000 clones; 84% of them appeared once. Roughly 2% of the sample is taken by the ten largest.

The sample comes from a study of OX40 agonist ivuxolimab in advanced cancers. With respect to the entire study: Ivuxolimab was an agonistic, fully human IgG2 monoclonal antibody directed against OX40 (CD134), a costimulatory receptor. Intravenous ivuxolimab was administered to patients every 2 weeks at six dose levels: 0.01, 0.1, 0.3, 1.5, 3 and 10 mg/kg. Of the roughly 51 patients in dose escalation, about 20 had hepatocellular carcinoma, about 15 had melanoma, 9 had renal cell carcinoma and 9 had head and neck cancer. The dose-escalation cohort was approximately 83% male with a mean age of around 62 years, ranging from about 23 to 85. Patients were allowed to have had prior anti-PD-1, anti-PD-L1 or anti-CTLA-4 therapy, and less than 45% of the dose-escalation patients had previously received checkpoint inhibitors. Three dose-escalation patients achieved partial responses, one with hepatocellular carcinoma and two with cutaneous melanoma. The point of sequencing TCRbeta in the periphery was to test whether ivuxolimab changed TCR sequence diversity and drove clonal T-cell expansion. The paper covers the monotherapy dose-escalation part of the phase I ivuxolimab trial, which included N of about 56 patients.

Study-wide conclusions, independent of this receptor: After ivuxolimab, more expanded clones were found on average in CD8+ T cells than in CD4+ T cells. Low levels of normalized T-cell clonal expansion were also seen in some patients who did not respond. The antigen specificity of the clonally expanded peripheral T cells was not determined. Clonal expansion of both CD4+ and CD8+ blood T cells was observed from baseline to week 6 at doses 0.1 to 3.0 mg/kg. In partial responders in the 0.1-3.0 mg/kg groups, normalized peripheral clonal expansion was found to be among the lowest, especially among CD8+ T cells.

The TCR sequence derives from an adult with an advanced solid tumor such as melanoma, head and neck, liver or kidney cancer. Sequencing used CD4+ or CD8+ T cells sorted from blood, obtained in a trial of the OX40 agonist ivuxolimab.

In nucleotide form, the sequence is TGTGCCAGCCGATTCGGGGCCCAGAACACTGAAGCTTTCTTT. Translated, it reads CASRFGAQNTEAFF. The chain joins TRBV19 to TRBJ1-1; a tentative D match to TRBD1 spans 5 bases. CDR1 LNHDA and CDR2 SQIVND were looked up in the germline V gene (reference sequence). V loses 9 bases, J loses 1 base, and the germline ends lie 15 bases apart. Inclusive of the bounding cysteine and phenylalanine, the CDR3 is 14 residues long. The sequence is cut down to CDR3 DNA, 42 bases in frame from base 1.